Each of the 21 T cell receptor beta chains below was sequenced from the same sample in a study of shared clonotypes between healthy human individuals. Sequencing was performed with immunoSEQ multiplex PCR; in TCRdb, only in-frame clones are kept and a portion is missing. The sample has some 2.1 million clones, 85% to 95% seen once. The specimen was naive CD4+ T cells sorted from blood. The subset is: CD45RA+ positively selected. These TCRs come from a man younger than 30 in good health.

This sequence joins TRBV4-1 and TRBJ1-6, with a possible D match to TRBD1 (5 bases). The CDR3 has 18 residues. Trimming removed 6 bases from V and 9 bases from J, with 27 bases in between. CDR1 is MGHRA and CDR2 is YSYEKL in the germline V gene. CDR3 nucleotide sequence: TGCGCCAGCAGACCCCCAGGGTCCTTCTCGATTTTTAGTTCACCCCTCCACTTT. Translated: CASRPPGSFSIFSSPLHF.

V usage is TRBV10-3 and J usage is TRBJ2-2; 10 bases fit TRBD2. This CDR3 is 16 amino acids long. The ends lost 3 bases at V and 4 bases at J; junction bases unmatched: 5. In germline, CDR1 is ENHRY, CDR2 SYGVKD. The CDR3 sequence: CAISDPRTSGTGELFF. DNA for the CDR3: TGTGCCATCAGTGACCCGCGGACTAGCGGCACCGGGGAGCTGTTTTTT.

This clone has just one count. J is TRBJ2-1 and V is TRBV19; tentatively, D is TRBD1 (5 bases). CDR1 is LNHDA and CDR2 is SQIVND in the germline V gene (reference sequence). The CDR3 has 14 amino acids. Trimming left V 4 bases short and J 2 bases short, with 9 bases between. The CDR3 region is CASSTGRPYNEQFF. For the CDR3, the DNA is TGTGCCAGTAGTACAGGGCGACCCTACAATGAGCAGTTCTTC.

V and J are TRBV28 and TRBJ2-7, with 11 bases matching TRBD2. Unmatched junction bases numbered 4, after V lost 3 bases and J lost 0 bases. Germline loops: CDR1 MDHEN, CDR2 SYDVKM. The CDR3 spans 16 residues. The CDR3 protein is CASSLLTSGSSYEQYF. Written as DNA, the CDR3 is TGTGCCAGCAGTTTGCTTACTAGCGGGAGCTCCTACGAGCAGTACTTC.

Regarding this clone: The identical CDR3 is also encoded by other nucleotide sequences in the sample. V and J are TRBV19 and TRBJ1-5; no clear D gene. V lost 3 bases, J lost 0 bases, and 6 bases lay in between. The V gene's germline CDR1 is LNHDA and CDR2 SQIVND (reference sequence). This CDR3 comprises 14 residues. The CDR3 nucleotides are TGTGCCAGTAGTATTGGTAATAGCAATCAGCCCCAGCATTTT. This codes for CASSIGNSNQPQHF.

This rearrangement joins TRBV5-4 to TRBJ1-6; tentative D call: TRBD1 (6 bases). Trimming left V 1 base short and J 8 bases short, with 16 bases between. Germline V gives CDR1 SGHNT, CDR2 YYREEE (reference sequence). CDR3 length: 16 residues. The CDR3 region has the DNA TGTGCCAGCAGCTTGATTACGGGGGCCTTGGATTCACCCCTCCACTTT. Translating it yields CASSLITGALDSPLHF. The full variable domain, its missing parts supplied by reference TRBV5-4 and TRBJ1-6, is ETGVTQSPTHLIKTRGQQVTLRCSSQSGHNTVSWYQQALGQGPQFIFQYYREEENGRGNFPPRFSGLQFPNYSSELNVNALELDDSALYLCASSLITGALDSPLHFGNGTRLTVT.

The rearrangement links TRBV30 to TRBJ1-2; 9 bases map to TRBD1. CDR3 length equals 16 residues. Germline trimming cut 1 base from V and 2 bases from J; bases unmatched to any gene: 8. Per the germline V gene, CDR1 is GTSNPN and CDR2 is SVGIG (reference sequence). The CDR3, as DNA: TGTGCCTGGAGTGCGGAGGACAGGGGATTGAACTATGGCTACACCTTC. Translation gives CAWSAEDRGLNYGYTF.

The CDR3 protein is CASSGTGITGELFF. CDR3 nucleotide sequence: TGTGCCAGCAGCGGGACAGGGATCACCGGGGAGCTGTTTTTT. This chain links TRBV9 with TRBJ2-2; 8 bases align to TRBD1. Looked up from germline, CDR1 is SGDLS and CDR2 is YYNGEE. The CDR3 extends over 14 amino acids. The junction had 2 bases not matched to a gene; V was cut back by 3 bases and J by 4 bases.

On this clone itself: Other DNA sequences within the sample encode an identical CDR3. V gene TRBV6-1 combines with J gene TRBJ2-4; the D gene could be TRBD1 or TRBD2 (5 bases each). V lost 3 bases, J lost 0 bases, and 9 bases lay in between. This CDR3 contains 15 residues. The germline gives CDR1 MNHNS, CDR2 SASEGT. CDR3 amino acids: CASSEGTLAKNIQYF. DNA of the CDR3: TGTGCCAGCAGTGAGGGGACGCTAGCCAAAAACATTCAGTACTTC.

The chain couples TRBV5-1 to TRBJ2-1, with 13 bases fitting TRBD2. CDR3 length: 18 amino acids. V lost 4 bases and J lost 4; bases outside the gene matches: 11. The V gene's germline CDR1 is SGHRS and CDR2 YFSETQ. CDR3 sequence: CASSPMKTSGGIYNEQFF. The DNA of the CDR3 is TGCGCCAGCAGCCCGATGAAGACTAGCGGGGGGATTTACAATGAGCAGTTCTTC.

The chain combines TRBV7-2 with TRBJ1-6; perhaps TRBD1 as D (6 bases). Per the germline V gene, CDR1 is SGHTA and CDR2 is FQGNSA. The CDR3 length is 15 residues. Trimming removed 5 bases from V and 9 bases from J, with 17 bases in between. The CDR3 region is CASSPRTETTSPLHF. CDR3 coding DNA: TGTGCCAGCAGCCCCCGGACAGAGACGACTTCACCCCTCCACTTT.

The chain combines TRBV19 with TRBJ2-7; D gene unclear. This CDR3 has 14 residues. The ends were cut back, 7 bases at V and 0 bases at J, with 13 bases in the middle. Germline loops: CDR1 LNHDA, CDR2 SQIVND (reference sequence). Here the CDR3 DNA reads TGTGCCAGTACCAAGACTGCGAGCTCCTACGAGCAGTACTTC. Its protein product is CASTKTASSYEQYF.

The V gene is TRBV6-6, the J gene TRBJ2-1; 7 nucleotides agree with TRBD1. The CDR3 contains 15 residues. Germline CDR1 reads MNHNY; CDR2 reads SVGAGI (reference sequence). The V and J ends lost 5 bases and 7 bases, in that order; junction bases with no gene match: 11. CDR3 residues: CASSGRDRARNEQFF. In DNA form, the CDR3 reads TGTGCCAGCAGTGGCCGCGACAGGGCCCGAAATGAGCAGTTCTTC.

The CDR3 DNA is TGTGCCAGCAGTTCCGGGACAGGAATCTACGAGCAGTACTTC. It encodes CASSSGTGIYEQYF. The V and J genes are TRBV6-1 and TRBJ2-7; 8 bases line up with TRBD1. The germline V gene has CDR1 MNHNS and CDR2 SASEGT. Germline trimming cut 5 bases from V and 3 bases from J; bases unmatched to any gene: 6. This CDR3 is built from 14 residues.

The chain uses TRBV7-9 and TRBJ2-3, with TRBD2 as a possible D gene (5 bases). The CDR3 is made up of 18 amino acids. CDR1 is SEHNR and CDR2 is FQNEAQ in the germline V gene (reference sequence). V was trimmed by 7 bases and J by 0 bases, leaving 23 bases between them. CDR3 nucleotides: TGTGCCAGCACCACGGGGTTTCCCCCGGGTCTCAGCACAGATACGCAGTATTTT. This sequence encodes CASTTGFPPGLSTDTQYF.

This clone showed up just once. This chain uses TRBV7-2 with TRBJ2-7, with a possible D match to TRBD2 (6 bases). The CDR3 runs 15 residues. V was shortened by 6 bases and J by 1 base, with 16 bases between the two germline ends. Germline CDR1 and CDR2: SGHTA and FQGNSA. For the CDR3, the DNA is TGTGCCAGCAGACCGACTAGTTCGGGTTCCTACGAGCAGTACTTC. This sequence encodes CASRPTSSGSYEQYF.

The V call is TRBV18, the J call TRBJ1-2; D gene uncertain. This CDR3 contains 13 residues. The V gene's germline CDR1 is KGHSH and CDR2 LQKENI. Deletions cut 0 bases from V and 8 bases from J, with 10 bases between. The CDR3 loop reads CASSPPVGEGYTF. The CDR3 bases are TGTGCCAGCTCACCACCAGTCGGGGAGGGCTACACCTTC.

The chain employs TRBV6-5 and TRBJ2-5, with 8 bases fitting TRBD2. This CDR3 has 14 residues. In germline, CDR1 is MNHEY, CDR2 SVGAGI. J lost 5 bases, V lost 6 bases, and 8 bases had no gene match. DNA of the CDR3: TGTGCCAGCAGAGAGAGCGGGGGCTGGGAGACCCAGTACTTC. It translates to CASRESGGWETQYF.

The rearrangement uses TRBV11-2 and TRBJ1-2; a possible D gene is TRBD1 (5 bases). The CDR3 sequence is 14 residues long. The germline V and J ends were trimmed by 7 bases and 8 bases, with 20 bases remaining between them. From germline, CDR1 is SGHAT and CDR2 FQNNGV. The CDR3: CASTYGTPWGGYTF. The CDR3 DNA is TGTGCCAGCACTTACGGGACTCCTTGGGGAGGCTACACCTTC.

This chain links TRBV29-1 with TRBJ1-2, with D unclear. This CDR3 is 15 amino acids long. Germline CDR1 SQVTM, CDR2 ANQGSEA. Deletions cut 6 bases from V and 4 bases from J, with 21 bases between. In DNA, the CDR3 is TGCAGCGTGACCCTTCCGGGCTTCTCGCCCTATGGCTACACCTTC. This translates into CSVTLPGFSPYGYTF.

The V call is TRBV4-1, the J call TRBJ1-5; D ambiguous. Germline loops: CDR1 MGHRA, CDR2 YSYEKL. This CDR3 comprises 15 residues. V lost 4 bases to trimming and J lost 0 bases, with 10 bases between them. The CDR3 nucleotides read TGCGCCAGCAGCCCCGGGTTTCCTAGCAATCAGCCCCAGCATTTT. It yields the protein CASSPGFPSNQPQHF.